This TCR beta chain was recorded in a study of identical twins. Healthy Caucasians supplied all donations. Study results and limitations: Researchers reported excess low generation probability among twin-shared out-of-frame alpha sequences. Modeled out-of-frame TCR alpha sharing in monozygotic twins fell below observed levels.

This clonotype was counted a single time. As yet, its antigen is unknown. The germline V gene has CDR1 LGHNA and CDR2 YSLEER. The CDR3 spans 15 residues. Trimming cost V 1 base and J 3 bases; bases outside gene matches: 4. The authors used template switching to add a universal primer site and gave cDNA unique molecular identifiers. TCRdb itself ran the 5' RACE reads through MiXCR, one entry per CDR3 protein. The repertoire holds about 430,000 distinct CDR3 sequences, with approximately 17% as singletons. The receptor's source is a man aged 50-59 years in good health. The sequencing sample was made of naive T cells sorted from blood. The chain uses TRBV4-3 and TRBJ2-7, with 9 bases that match TRBD2. CDR3 in amino acids: CASSQGLAALYEQYF. CDR3 bases: TGCGCCAGCAGCCAAGGACTAGCGGCCCTCTACGAGCAGTACTTC.